This T cell receptor beta chain was observed in a study of persistence of HIV-infected CD4 T cells. An overlapping HIV-1 Gag peptide pool stimulated these cells at about 1 ug/peptide/mL. Sorted nonresponding memory CD4+ T cells were CD40L-negative, CD69-negative, CD45RO-high. About this clone: Its specificity is not known.

The libraries were made with immunoSEQ version 4 in survey mode. Profiling relied on immunoSEQ multiplex PCR, and the TCRdb table lists in-frame clones only, not all of them. The table lists 35,000 to 45,000 clones, around 85% of them singletons. Material: cultured CD4+ T cells from PBMCs, obtained from a patient who received antiretroviral therapy. The receptor's source is an adult with HIV. The donor label of this sample is uncertain.

This CDR3 reads CASTDWRGLSTDTQYF. The CDR3 DNA is TGCGCCAGCACCGACTGGAGGGGTCTGAGCACAGATACGCAGTATTTT. V is TRBV5-1 and J is TRBJ2-3, with a weak D call TRBD2 (6 bases). V dropped 6 bases and J dropped 0 bases, with 17 bases sitting between them. The germline V gene encodes CDR1 SGHRS and CDR2 YFSETQ. This CDR3 has 16 residues.